The 27 T cell receptor beta chains given below trace back to one sample, sequenced in a study of cytomegalovirus exposure and HLA in healthy donors. Clones were read by immunoSEQ multiplex PCR, and TCRdb kept only the in-frame ones, dropping some. The table has more than 95,000 clones, about 82% seen once. Input material: PBMCs. The receptors stem from a man aged 18 to 29 in good health and CMV-seronegative.

The chain has TRBV6-5 and TRBJ2-7, with a weak D call TRBD1 (6 bases). Germline CDR1 reads MNHEY; CDR2 reads SVGAGI. The CDR3 covers 13 residues. V lost 4 bases, J lost 1 base, and 8 bases lay in between. The CDR3: CASSSQGSYEQYF. The CDR3 DNA reads as TGTGCCAGCAGTTCTCAGGGGTCCTACGAGCAGTACTTC.

The count of this clone is one. This chain joins TRBV6-5 and TRBJ2-7; 7 nucleotides line up with TRBD1. V was clipped by 6 bases and J by 0 bases; unmatched bases: 5. The CDR3 is made up of 14 amino acids. Germline CDR1 and CDR2: MNHEY and SVGAGI. Written as DNA, the CDR3 is TGTGCCAGCAGGAGGGACAGAAGCTCCTACGAGCAGTACTTC. Protein product: CASRRDRSSYEQYF.

This clone was recorded only once. V and J are TRBV6-5 and TRBJ1-2; D might be TRBD1 (5 bases). Germline V gene data show CDR1 as MNHEY and CDR2 as SVGAGI. The CDR3 runs 14 residues. V lost 0 bases, J lost 8 bases, and 13 bases lay in between. CDR3 in DNA: TGTGCCAGCAGTTACTCGTGGGGGGTCGAAGGCTACACCTTC. This codes for CASSYSWGVEGYTF.

There are a few counts of this clone. J is TRBJ2-7 and V is TRBV6-1; D is perhaps TRBD2 (5 bases). Germline V gene sequence: CDR1 MNHNS, CDR2 SASEGT. V was cut by 5 bases and J by 7 bases, with 18 bases left in between. The CDR3 runs to 14 residues. CDR3 nucleotides: TGTGCCAGCAGTCGCGCTAGCCAAATGGGGGAGCAGTACTTC. This translates into CASSRASQMGEQYF.

This clone has only one observation. This chain joins TRBV19 and TRBJ2-7, with 9 bases aligning to TRBD2. The CDR3 has 14 residues. The ends lost 5 bases at V and 3 bases at J; junction bases unmatched: 5. The germline V gene has CDR1 LNHDA and CDR2 SQIVND (reference sequence). The CDR3 bases are TGTGCCAGTAGTGAGACTAGCGGTTTCTACGAGCAGTACTTC. This encodes CASSETSGFYEQYF.

This rearrangement joins TRBV29-1 to TRBJ1-2; 8 bases are shared with TRBD1. The CDR3 sequence is 16 residues long. The junction had 6 bases not matched to a gene; V was cut back by 0 bases and J by 0 bases. Germline loops: CDR1 SQVTM, CDR2 ANQGSEA. The CDR3 region is CSVEDLAGQANYGYTF. CDR3 coding DNA: TGCAGCGTTGAAGATCTGGCGGGACAGGCTAACTATGGCTACACCTTC. Drawing the rest from reference TRBV29-1 and TRBJ1-2, the complete variable domain is SAVISQKPSRDICQRGTSLTIQCQVDSQVTMMFWYRQQPGQSLTLIATANQGSEATYESGFVIDKFPISRPNLTFSTLTVSNMSPEDSSIYLCSVEDLAGQANYGYTFGSGTRLTVV.

This chain uses TRBV7-6 with TRBJ2-1; 7 bases map to TRBD2. With V trimmed by 5 bases and J by 0 bases, 7 bases remained unmatched. CDR3 size: 16 residues. Germline CDR1 reads SGHVS; CDR2 reads FNYEAQ. CDR3 sequence reads: CASSRPSGSSYNEQFF. As DNA, the CDR3 is TGTGCCAGCAGCCGGCCTAGCGGCAGCTCCTACAATGAGCAGTTCTTC.

The chain recombines TRBV13 with TRBJ1-1; no clear D gene. The CDR3 totals 15 residues. The V end was cut by 5 bases, the J end by 2 bases, with 15 bases between. Germline CDR1 and CDR2: PRHDT and FYEKMQ (reference sequence). The CDR3 spells CASSPPGWANTEAFF. CDR3 nucleotide sequence: TGTGCCAGCAGCCCTCCCGGATGGGCTAACACTGAAGCTTTCTTT. Together with reference TRBV13 and TRBJ1-1, the CDR3 gives the full variable domain: AAGVIQSPRHLIKEKRETATLKCYPIPRHDTVYWYQQGPGQDPQFLISFYEKMQSDKGSIPDRFSAQQFSDYHSELNMSSLELGDSALYFCASSPPGWANTEAFFGQGTRLTVV.

The chain combines TRBV6-1 with TRBJ1-1; D is undetermined. CDR3 length: 12 amino acids. The germline V gene encodes CDR1 MNHNS and CDR2 SASEGT. The DNA of the CDR3 is TGTGCTGGAAGGTCGGGGTCCACTGAAGCTTTCTTT. Protein: CAGRSGSTEAFF.

The chain has TRBV7-8 and TRBJ2-1, with 7 nucleotides matching TRBD2. The CDR3 totals 16 residues. V lost 5 bases to trimming and J lost 7 bases; unmatched junction nucleotides: 14. In germline, CDR1 is SGHVS, CDR2 FQNEAQ. The CDR3 sequence is CASSVPLGGPRNEQFF. CDR3 sequence (DNA): TGTGCCAGCAGCGTACCCTTGGGAGGGCCTAGGAATGAGCAGTTCTTC.

The rearrangement uses TRBV4-1 and TRBJ2-7, with D maybe TRBD1 (5 bases). V was pared by 0 bases and J by 5 bases, with 14 bases between. In germline, CDR1 is MGHRA, CDR2 YSYEKL. The CDR3 sequence is 15 residues long. For the CDR3, the DNA is TGCGCCAGCAGCCAAGATTGGCCAGGGTACAACGAGCAGTACTTC. Translated: CASSQDWPGYNEQYF.

The gene calls are TRBV6-1 and TRBJ1-2; 7 bases fit TRBD1. This CDR3 has 15 amino acids. Looked up from germline, CDR1 is MNHNS and CDR2 is SASEGT. The V segment lost 7 bases and the J segment 0 bases; nucleotides outside the gene matches: 8. The CDR3 loop reads CASTTKQGTNYGYTF. The DNA for the CDR3 is TGTGCCAGCACTACAAAACAGGGGACTAACTATGGCTACACCTTC.

The chain has TRBV6-1 and TRBJ2-7; 8 bases align to TRBD1. With V trimmed by 5 bases and J by 4 bases, 10 bases remained unmatched. This CDR3 contains 15 residues. Looked up from germline, CDR1 is MNHNS and CDR2 is SASEGT. CDR3 amino acids: CASSLAGQGAYEQYF. Here the CDR3 DNA reads TGTGCCAGCAGTTTGGCGGGGCAGGGGGCTTACGAGCAGTACTTC.

The chain is built from TRBV19 and TRBJ2-1; TRBD2 matches at 13 bases. Unmatched junction bases numbered 5, after V lost 7 bases and J lost 8 bases. This CDR3 comprises 14 residues. Germline assignment: CDR1 LNHDA and CDR2 SQIVND (reference sequence). The DNA of the CDR3 is TGTGCCAGTACTGGGACTAGCGGGAAATATGAGCAGTTCTTC. It translates to CASTGTSGKYEQFF.

The chain links TRBV6-5 to TRBJ1-1; D remains unclear. The germline V gene encodes CDR1 MNHEY and CDR2 SVGAGI. This CDR3 is built from 13 residues. The V end lost 0 bases, the J end lost 2 bases, and 4 bases lay between the germline ends. DNA of the CDR3: TGTGCCAGCAGTTACTCCCTTAACACTGAAGCTTTCTTT. It encodes CASSYSLNTEAFF.

This clone was detected once. CDR3 bases: TGTGCCAGCCAGTTTGCCGCAGGGGCTGAGCAGTTCTTC. This codes for CASQFAAGAEQFF. The chain combines TRBV2 with TRBJ2-1, with a possible D match to TRBD1 (6 bases). The V and J ends lost 8 bases and 9 bases respectively, with 17 bases between them. The CDR3 extends over 13 amino acids. Germline CDR1 SNHLY, CDR2 FYNNEI.

This clone was seen once. The rearrangement joins TRBV5-1 to TRBJ2-3; 7 nucleotides match TRBD2. Trimming took 5 bases from V and 2 from J; bases not matched to a gene: 8. CDR1 SGHRS and CDR2 YFSETQ come from the germline V gene. The CDR3 extends over 15 amino acids. The CDR3 DNA reads TGCGCCAGCAGTTCGAGAGCGGGACCCACAGATACGCAGTATTTT. This translates into CASSSRAGPTDTQYF.

In DNA form, the CDR3 reads TGCAGCGTACGGACAGGGGTGGGCACTGAAGCTTTCTTT. Amino acids: CSVRTGVGTEAFF. This chain joins TRBV29-1 and TRBJ1-1, with TRBD1 matching 9 bases. The CDR3 spans 13 residues. Germline trimming cut 6 bases from V and 4 bases from J; bases unmatched to any gene: 6. The germline gives CDR1 SQVTM, CDR2 ANQGSEA.

The chain uses TRBV6-4 and TRBJ2-5; maybe TRBD2 (6 bases). Germline assignment: CDR1 MRHNA and CDR2 SNTAGT. The CDR3 runs 14 residues. V dropped 0 bases and J dropped 3 bases, with 8 bases sitting between them. CDR3 sequence (DNA): TGTGCCAGCAGTGACTCGGAGCGGGAAGAGACCCAGTACTTC. Its translation: CASSDSEREETQYF.

The rearrangement joins TRBV14 to TRBJ2-2; D remains unclear. CDR1 and CDR2 (germline): SGHDN, FVKESK. The V end was cut by 1 base, the J end by 2 bases, with 5 bases between. The CDR3 extends over 14 amino acids. The CDR3 nucleotides are TGTGCCAGCAGCCAAGTGGGCAACACCGGGGAGCTGTTTTTT. The encoded protein is CASSQVGNTGELFF.

Details on this clone: This specimen includes other DNA sequences encoding the same CDR3. The chain carries TRBV5-1 and TRBJ2-7; 11 positions agree with TRBD2. Germline V gives CDR1 SGHRS, CDR2 YFSETQ. This CDR3 spans 15 amino acids. J lost 3 bases, V lost 0 bases, and 2 bases had no gene match. CDR3 DNA sequence: TGCGCCAGCAGCTTGGCCGGGACTAGCGGCTACGAGCAGTACTTC. As protein: CASSLAGTSGYEQYF.

This chain uses TRBV7-9 with TRBJ2-2; D remains unclear. This CDR3 has 13 residues. Germline CDR1 SEHNR, CDR2 FQNEAQ (reference sequence). The ends were cut back, 5 bases at V and 4 bases at J, with 8 bases in the middle. CDR3 DNA sequence: TGTGCCAGCAGCCGAGAGATCACCGGGGAGCTGTTTTTT. Amino acids: CASSREITGELFF.

V is TRBV6-5 and J is TRBJ1-1; TRBD1 might be the D (5 bases). CDR3 length: 14 amino acids. V lost 2 bases and J lost 3, with 10 bases in between. The germline CDR1 and CDR2 sequences are MNHEY and SVGAGI. This CDR3 reads CASSYQGKDTEAFF. The CDR3 DNA follows: TGTGCCAGCAGTTACCAGGGTAAGGACACTGAAGCTTTCTTT.

The V and J genes are TRBV2 and TRBJ1-2, with unresolved D. Germline CDR1 reads SNHLY; CDR2 reads FYNNEI. The CDR3 sequence is 13 residues long. Between the trimmed V and J ends, which lost 4 bases and 6 bases, there was a span of 12 bases. Here the CDR3 reads CASSVVRGDGYTF. CDR3 nucleotides: TGTGCCAGCAGTGTCGTTCGGGGAGATGGCTACACCTTC. Drawing the rest from reference TRBV2 and TRBJ1-2, the complete variable domain is EPEVTQTPSHQVTQMGQEVILRCVPISNHLYFYWYRQILGQKVEFLVSFYNNEISEKSEIFDDQFSVERPDGSNFTLKIRSTKLEDSAMYFCASSVVRGDGYTFGSGTRLTVV.

The V and J genes are TRBV29-1 and TRBJ1-2, with 11 bases identical to TRBD1. The germline V gene encodes CDR1 SQVTM and CDR2 ANQGSEA. V dropped 3 bases and J dropped 6; count of bases not matched to a gene: 9. The CDR3 consists of 15 residues. CDR3 nucleotide sequence: TGCAGCGTTGACACCGGGACAGGGGGAGGTGATGGCTACACCTTC. It yields the protein CSVDTGTGGGDGYTF.

This chain's CDR3 is CSAGGAGSGYEQYF. CDR3 DNA: TGCAGCGCCGGGGGAGCGGGGTCGGGCTACGAGCAGTACTTC. The chain combines TRBV29-1 with TRBJ2-7; 7 bases match TRBD2. The ends lost 7 bases at V and 3 bases at J; junction bases unmatched: 12. The CDR3 covers 14 residues. Per germline, CDR1 SQVTM and CDR2 ANQGSEA.

V usage is TRBV9 and J usage is TRBJ1-4; TRBD1 aligns across 7 bases. The CDR3 runs to 16 residues. CDR1 SGDLS and CDR2 YYNGEE come from the germline V gene. Unmatched junction bases numbered 11, after V lost 5 bases and J lost 4 bases. The CDR3 DNA follows: TGTGCCAGCAGTTGGGGGGATACAGGGGATAATGAAAAACTGTTTTTT. Residues: CASSWGDTGDNEKLFF.